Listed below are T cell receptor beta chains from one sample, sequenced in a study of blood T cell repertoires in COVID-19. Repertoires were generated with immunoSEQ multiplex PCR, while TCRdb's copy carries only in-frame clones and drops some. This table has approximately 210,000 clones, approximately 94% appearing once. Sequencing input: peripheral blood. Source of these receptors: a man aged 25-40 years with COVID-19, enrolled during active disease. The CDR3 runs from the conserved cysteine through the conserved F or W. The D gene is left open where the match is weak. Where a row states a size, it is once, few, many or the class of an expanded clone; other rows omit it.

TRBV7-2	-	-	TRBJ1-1	CASSLSGVGHSNTEAFF	TGTGCCAGCAGCTTATCAGGAGTGGGGCATTCGAACACTGAAGCTTTCTTT
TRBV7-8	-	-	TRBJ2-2	CASSRTNTGELFF	TGTGCCAGCAGCCGTACTAACACCGGGGAGCTGTTTTTT
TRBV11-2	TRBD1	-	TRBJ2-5	CASSFGGTGAETQYF	TGTGCCAGCAGCTTTGGCGGGACAGGGGCCGAGACCCAGTACTTC
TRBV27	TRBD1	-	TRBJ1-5	CASSHSGTGAFNRNQPQHF	TGTGCCAGCAGTCACTCCGGGACAGGGGCTTTTAATCGCAATCAGCCCCAGCATTTT
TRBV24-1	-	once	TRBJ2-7	CATSDSGAPYEQYF	TGTGCCACCAGTGATTCTGGGGCTCCCTACGAGCAGTACTTC
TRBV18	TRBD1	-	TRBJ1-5	CASSPAGQISNQPQHF	TGTGCCAGCTCACCCGCGGGACAGATTAGCAATCAGCCCCAGCATTTT
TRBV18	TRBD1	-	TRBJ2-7	CASSPDRAPYEQYF	TGTGCCAGCTCGCCCGACAGGGCTCCCTACGAGCAGTACTTC
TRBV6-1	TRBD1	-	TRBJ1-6	CASSVYQTGGGNSPLHF	TGTGCCAGCAGTGTGTACCAGACAGGGGGCGGCAATTCACCCCTCCACTTT
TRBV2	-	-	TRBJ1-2	CASSEVQLYGYTF	TGTGCCAGCAGTGAAGTACAGCTCTATGGCTACACCTTC
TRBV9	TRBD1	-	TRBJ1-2	CASSVGTANYGYTF	TGTGCCAGCAGCGTTGGGACAGCTAACTATGGCTACACCTTC
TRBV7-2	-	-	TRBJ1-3	CASSLAGGTRSGNTIYF	TGTGCCAGCAGCTTAGCGGGAGGGACGCGCTCTGGAAACACCATATATTTT
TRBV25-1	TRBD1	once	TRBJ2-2	CASTQQGTGVTGELFF	TGTGCCAGCACCCAGCAGGGGACAGGGGTCACCGGGGAGCTGTTTTTT
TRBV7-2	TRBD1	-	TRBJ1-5	CASSLRRDREQPQHF	TGTGCCAGCAGCCTTCGTCGAGACAGGGAACAGCCCCAGCATTTT
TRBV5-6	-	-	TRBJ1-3	CASSTGRPGNTIYF	TGTGCCAGCAGCACCGGGAGACCTGGAAACACCATATATTTT
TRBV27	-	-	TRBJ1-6	CASSFQGNSPLHF	TGTGCCAGCAGTTTTCAGGGGAATTCACCCCTCCACTTT
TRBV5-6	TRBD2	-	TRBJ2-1	CASGRGFTAIDYNEQFF	TGTGCCAGCGGGCGGGGGTTTACCGCGATAGACTACAATGAGCAGTTCTTC
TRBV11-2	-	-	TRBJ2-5	CASSIWGRETQYF	TGTGCCAGCAGTATTTGGGGCCGGGAGACCCAGTACTTC
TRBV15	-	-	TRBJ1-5	CATKIGVNSNQPQHF	TGTGCCACCAAAATTGGAGTGAATAGCAATCAGCCCCAGCATTTT
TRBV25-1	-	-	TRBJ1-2	CASSNPGHGGYTF	TGTGCCAGCAGTAACCCAGGGCACGGGGGCTACACCTTC
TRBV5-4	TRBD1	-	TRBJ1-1	CASNSQPGQGATEAFF	TGTGCCAGCAACTCACAACCGGGACAGGGGGCGACTGAAGCTTTCTTT
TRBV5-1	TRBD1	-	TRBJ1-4	CASSLRGTGNEKLFF	TGCGCCAGCAGCCTGAGGGGGACAGGGAATGAAAAACTGTTTTTT
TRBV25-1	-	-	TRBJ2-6	CASNFGGSGANVLTF	TGTGCCAGCAACTTCGGGGGCTCTGGGGCCAACGTCCTGACTTTC
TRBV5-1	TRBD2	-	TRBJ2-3	CASSLEPGGGKTDTQYF	TGCGCCAGCAGCTTGGAGCCGGGCGGGGGGAAAACAGATACGCAGTATTTT
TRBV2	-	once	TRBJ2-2	CASSPPGSFGELFF	TGTGCCAGCAGCCCCCCTGGCTCTTTCGGGGAGCTGTTTTTT
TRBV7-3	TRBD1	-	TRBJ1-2	CASSPRDRGTGTF	TGTGCCAGCAGCCCGAGAGACAGGGGGACTGGCACCTTC
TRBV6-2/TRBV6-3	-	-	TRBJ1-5	CASSTAIQGWGQPQHF	TGTGCCAGCAGTACCGCAATCCAGGGGTGGGGACAGCCCCAGCATTTT
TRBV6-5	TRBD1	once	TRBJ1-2	CASRPRTGGPYGYTF	TGTGCCAGCAGGCCCCGGACAGGGGGCCCCTATGGCTACACCTTC
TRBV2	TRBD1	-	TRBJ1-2	CASSDLGQQIGGYTF	TGTGCCAGCAGTGATCTGGGACAGCAGATAGGCGGCTACACCTTC
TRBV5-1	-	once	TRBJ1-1	CASSLATLNTEAFF	TGCGCCAGCAGCTTGGCCACTTTGAACACTGAAGCTTTCTTT
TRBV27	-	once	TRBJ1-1	CASSYGGGRTEAFF	TGTGCCAGCAGTTACGGGGGTGGGAGGACTGAAGCTTTCTTT
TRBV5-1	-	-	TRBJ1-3	CASSLGLGLGNTIYF	TGCGCCAGCAGCTTGGGACTGGGGCTCGGAAACACCATATATTTT
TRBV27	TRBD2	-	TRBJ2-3	CASTPIGAGAAGDTQYF	TGTGCCAGCACCCCGATCGGAGCGGGGGCCGCTGGAGATACGCAGTATTTT
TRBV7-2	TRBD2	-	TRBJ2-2	CASSFFPGLAGGYTGELFF	TGTGCCAGCAGCTTTTTCCCTGGACTAGCGGGGGGTTACACCGGGGAGCTGTTTTTT
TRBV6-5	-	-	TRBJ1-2	CASSYSRTTVSGGYTF	TGTGCCAGCAGTTACTCTAGAACGACAGTTTCGGGCGGCTACACCTTC
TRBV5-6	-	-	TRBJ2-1	CASSPPATGKYNEQFF	TGTGCCAGCAGCCCCCCGGCTACAGGAAAATACAATGAGCAGTTCTTC
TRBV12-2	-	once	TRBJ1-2	CASRFRHKNYGYTF	TGTGCAAGTCGCTTTCGACACAAGAACTATGGCTACACCTTC
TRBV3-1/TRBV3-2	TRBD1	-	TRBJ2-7	CTSSQERPGGDEQYF	TGTACCAGCAGCCAAGAACGGCCAGGGGGCGACGAGCAGTACTTC
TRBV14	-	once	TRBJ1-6	CASSQEGGYNSPLHF	TGTGCCAGCAGCCAAGAGGGAGGGTATAATTCACCCCTCCACTTT
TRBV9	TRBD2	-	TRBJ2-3	CASSGPSGGAQLDTQYF	TGTGCCAGCAGCGGCCCTAGCGGGGGGGCCCAATTAGATACGCAGTATTTT
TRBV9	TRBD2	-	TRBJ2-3	CASSGKGAGTSTDTQYF	TGTGCCAGCAGCGGGAAAGGAGCGGGGACTAGCACAGATACGCAGTATTTT
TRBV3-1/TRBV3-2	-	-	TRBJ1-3	CASSHEGRGNTIYF	TGTGCCAGCAGCCACGAGGGCAGAGGAAACACCATATATTTT
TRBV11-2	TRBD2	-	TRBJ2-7	CASTRRIAAGGAYSYEQYF	TGTGCCAGCACCAGAAGGATTGCCGCGGGGGGGGCTTATAGTTACGAGCAGTACTTC
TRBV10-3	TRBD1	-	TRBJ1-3	CAIRQGPGNTIYF	TGTGCCATTAGACAGGGCCCTGGAAACACCATATATTTT
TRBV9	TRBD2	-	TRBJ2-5	CASSMRGGQETQYF	TGTGCCAGCAGCATGCGGGGGGGCCAAGAGACCCAGTACTTC
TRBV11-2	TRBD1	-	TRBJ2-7	CASSLNPGQGGYEQYF	TGTGCCAGCAGCTTAAATCCGGGACAGGGGGGCTACGAGCAGTACTTC
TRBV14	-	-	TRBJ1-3	CASSQDLWSYSGNTIYF	TGTGCCAGCAGCCAAGATCTATGGAGCTACTCTGGAAACACCATATATTTT
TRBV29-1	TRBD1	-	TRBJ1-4	CSVRARGLSNEKLFF	TGCAGCGTGAGAGCCAGGGGGCTCTCTAATGAAAAACTGTTTTTT
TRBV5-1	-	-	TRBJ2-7	CASSLTGRETEQYF	TGCGCCAGCAGCTTGACAGGGAGGGAGACCGAGCAGTACTTC
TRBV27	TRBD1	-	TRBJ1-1	CASSLARGQAYTEAFF	TGTGCCAGCAGTTTAGCCCGTGGACAGGCCTACACTGAAGCTTTCTTT
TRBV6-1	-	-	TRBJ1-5	CASSEGSGAQPQHF	TGTGCCAGCAGTGAAGGGTCAGGGGCTCAGCCCCAGCATTTT
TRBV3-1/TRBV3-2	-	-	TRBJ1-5	CASSQGRTQPQHF	TGTGCCAGCAGCCAGGGGAGAACCCAGCCCCAGCATTTT
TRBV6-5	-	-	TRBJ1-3	CASSATIGSGNTIYF	TGTGCCAGCAGCGCTACGATCGGCTCTGGAAACACCATATATTTT
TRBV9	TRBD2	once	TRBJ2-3	CASSAWTSGDTDTQYF	TGTGCCAGCAGCGCGTGGACTAGCGGGGACACAGATACGCAGTATTTT